Each of the 16 T cell receptor beta chains below was sequenced from the same sample in a study of chemoradiotherapy in HPV16-positive cancers. Some clones are missing from TCRdb's copy, which holds only in-frame ones; the method was immunoSEQ multiplex PCR. Counted here are more than 4,000 clones, 91% occurring once; the ten biggest clones make up roughly 3%. Sequencing was performed on tumor tissue, taken from a patient who underwent chemoradiotherapy. The receptors here all came from a human donor with HPV-associated anogenital cancer.

The V gene is TRBV6-1, the J gene TRBJ1-5; D uncertain. Germline V gene lookup returns CDR1 MNHNS and CDR2 SASEGT. The CDR3 is 14 residues long. The V and J ends lost 2 bases and 0 bases respectively, with 5 bases between them. Here the CDR3 reads CASSERGSNQPQHF. The DNA for the CDR3 is TGTGCCAGCAGTGAAAGAGGTAGCAATCAGCCCCAGCATTTT.

The chain uses TRBV30 and TRBJ1-2; maybe TRBD1 (6 bases). Deletions cut 6 bases from V and 0 bases from J, with 14 bases between. This CDR3 contains 14 residues. Germline CDR1 is GTSNPN and CDR2 is SVGIG (reference sequence). The CDR3 here is CACPQGGSNYGYTF. CDR3 DNA: TGTGCCTGCCCTCAAGGGGGTTCTAACTATGGCTACACCTTC.

The chain joins TRBV30 to TRBJ1-3, with no clear D. CDR1 is GTSNPN and CDR2 is SVGIG in the germline V gene (reference sequence). There are 11 residues in the CDR3. The ends were cut back, 4 bases at V and 4 bases at J, with 5 bases in the middle. The CDR3 nucleotides read TGTGCCTGGATGAGGGGAAACACCATATATTTT. As protein: CAWMRGNTIYF.

This chain links TRBV28 with TRBJ1-4; D is uncertain. V lost 6 bases and J lost 11, with 16 bases in between. This CDR3 comprises 13 residues. Looked up from germline, CDR1 is MDHEN and CDR2 is SYDVKM. The CDR3 is CASRRGASGKLFF. CDR3 bases: TGTGCCAGCAGGCGGGGAGCCTCGGGGAAACTGTTTTTT.

This CDR3 is CASSAETGHSNQPQHF. The CDR3 nucleotides read TGTGCCAGCAGCGCGGAGACAGGGCATAGCAATCAGCCCCAGCATTTT. The chain uses TRBV7-2 and TRBJ1-5; 7 bases align to TRBD1. Germline V gene lookup returns CDR1 SGHTA and CDR2 FQGNSA. This CDR3 comprises 16 residues. V shed 5 bases and J 0 bases; nucleotides not matched to a gene: 7. Full variable domain (missing parts from reference TRBV7-2 and TRBJ1-5): GAGVSQSPSNKVTEKGKDVELRCDPISGHTALYWYRQSLGQGLEFLIYFQGNSAPDKSGLPSDRFSAERTGGSVSTLTIQRTQQEDSAVYLCASSAETGHSNQPQHFGDGTRLSIL.

CDR3 DNA sequence: TGTGCCAGCAGCTCCGAACTAGCGGGGAACTACGAGCAGTACTTC. Translating gives CASSSELAGNYEQYF. This chain links TRBV11-2 with TRBJ2-7; 10 nucleotides match TRBD2. The ends lost 4 bases at V and 3 bases at J; junction bases unmatched: 6. Germline loops: CDR1 SGHAT, CDR2 FQNNGV. This CDR3 has 15 amino acids. The whole variable domain, filled in from reference TRBV11-2 and TRBJ2-7, reads EAGVAQSPRYKIIEKRQSVAFWCNPISGHATLYWYQQILGQGPKLLIQFQNNGVVDDSQLPKDRFSAERLKGVDSTLKIQPAKLEDSAVYLCASSSELAGNYEQYFGPGTRLTVT.

V and J are TRBV28 and TRBJ2-7; TRBD2 matches at 13 bases. Germline-derived CDR1 and CDR2 are MDHEN and SYDVKM. CDR3 length: 18 amino acids. V lost 5 bases, J lost 7 bases, and 17 bases stayed unmatched. CDR3: CASSPGLAGDLFRGEQYF. The CDR3 DNA is TGTGCCAGCAGTCCCGGACTAGCGGGAGACCTATTTCGGGGGGAGCAGTACTTC.

The chain's CDR3 is CASSVRLDTGTEAFF. The CDR3 DNA is TGTGCCAGCAGTGTACGACTCGATACGGGCACTGAAGCTTTCTTT. The rearrangement uses TRBV6-1 and TRBJ1-1; no reliable D call. Between the trimmed V and J ends, which lost 4 bases and 4 bases, there was a span of 16 bases. The CDR3 loop spans 15 amino acids. Per the germline V gene, CDR1 is MNHNS and CDR2 is SASEGT.

This chain connects TRBV7-9 to TRBJ2-2; D perhaps matches TRBD2 (6 bases). Germline lookup yields CDR1 SEHNR and CDR2 FQNEAQ (reference sequence). With 5 bases removed from V and 2 bases from J, the gap between germline ends came to 24 bases. CDR3 length: 19 residues. The chain's CDR3 is CASSQRGTEKQKNTGELFF. CDR3 DNA: TGTGCCAGCAGCCAACGGGGGACTGAAAAACAAAAAAACACCGGGGAGCTGTTTTTT.

V and J are TRBV9 and TRBJ2-1; D uncertain. CDR3 length: 12 residues. V was clipped by 4 bases and J by 6 bases, with 8 bases between them. Germline V gene sequence: CDR1 SGDLS, CDR2 YYNGEE. CDR3 loop: CASSPPSNEQFF. The CDR3 DNA reads as TGTGCCAGCAGCCCACCCTCCAATGAGCAGTTCTTC.

The chain links TRBV5-1 to TRBJ1-2; D is undetermined. The ends were cut back, 2 bases at V and 6 bases at J, with 11 bases in the middle. The CDR3 loop spans 13 amino acids. Germline CDR1 and CDR2: SGHRS and YFSETQ. CDR3 amino acids: CASSFRQNDGYTF. The CDR3 coding sequence is TGCGCCAGCAGCTTTAGGCAAAATGATGGCTACACCTTC.

The chain is built from TRBV6-4 and TRBJ2-3; 7 bases agree with TRBD2. The CDR3 contains 14 residues. Trimming cost V 5 bases and J 4 bases; bases outside gene matches: 6. CDR1 and CDR2 from the germline V gene are MRHNA and SNTAGT. The CDR3 sequence: CASSPSGEADTQYF. DNA of the CDR3: TGTGCCAGCAGTCCAAGCGGGGAGGCAGATACGCAGTATTTT.

The chain uses TRBV6-1 and TRBJ2-7; maybe TRBD2 (6 bases). Germline V gene sequence: CDR1 MNHNS, CDR2 SASEGT. The CDR3 covers 14 residues. Trimming took off 5 bases at V and 2 bases at J, with 13 bases between the two ends. This chain's CDR3 is CASSPRDAAYEQYF. CDR3 nucleotide sequence: TGTGCCAGCAGTCCGCGGGACGCTGCCTACGAGCAGTACTTC.

The chain couples TRBV29-1 to TRBJ2-6; D perhaps matches TRBD2 (5 bases). Trimming left V 6 bases short and J 0 bases short, with 12 bases between. Per the germline V gene, CDR1 is SQVTM and CDR2 is ANQGSEA. This CDR3 contains 15 residues. CDR3 in amino acids: CSVGDGNSGANVLTF. CDR3 DNA: TGCAGCGTGGGAGACGGGAACTCTGGGGCCAACGTCCTGACTTTC. Looking up the rest from reference TRBV29-1 and TRBJ2-6 gives the full variable domain: SAVISQKPSRDICQRGTSLTIQCQVDSQVTMMFWYRQQPGQSLTLIATANQGSEATYESGFVIDKFPISRPNLTFSTLTVSNMSPEDSSIYLCSVGDGNSGANVLTFGAGSRLTVL.

This clone was observed a few times. The V and J genes are TRBV6-6 and TRBJ2-1, with TRBD1 matching over 8 bases. CDR1 is MNHNY, CDR2 SVGAGI, per germline (reference sequence). The CDR3 sequence is 15 residues long. The V segment lost 6 bases and the J segment 8 bases; nucleotides outside the gene matches: 12. The CDR3 DNA reads TGTGCCAGCAGCCAGGGACAGGTTTTAGGAGATGAGCAGTTCTTC. Translated: CASSQGQVLGDEQFF.

This rearrangement joins TRBV28 to TRBJ1-1; D gene uncertain. The CDR3 covers 13 residues. Germline V gives CDR1 MDHEN, CDR2 SYDVKM. V was shortened by 6 bases and J by 2 bases, with 10 bases between the two germline ends. Written as DNA, the CDR3 is TGTGCCAGCAGCCTAGACGGAAACACTGAAGCTTTCTTT. This gives the protein CASSLDGNTEAFF.